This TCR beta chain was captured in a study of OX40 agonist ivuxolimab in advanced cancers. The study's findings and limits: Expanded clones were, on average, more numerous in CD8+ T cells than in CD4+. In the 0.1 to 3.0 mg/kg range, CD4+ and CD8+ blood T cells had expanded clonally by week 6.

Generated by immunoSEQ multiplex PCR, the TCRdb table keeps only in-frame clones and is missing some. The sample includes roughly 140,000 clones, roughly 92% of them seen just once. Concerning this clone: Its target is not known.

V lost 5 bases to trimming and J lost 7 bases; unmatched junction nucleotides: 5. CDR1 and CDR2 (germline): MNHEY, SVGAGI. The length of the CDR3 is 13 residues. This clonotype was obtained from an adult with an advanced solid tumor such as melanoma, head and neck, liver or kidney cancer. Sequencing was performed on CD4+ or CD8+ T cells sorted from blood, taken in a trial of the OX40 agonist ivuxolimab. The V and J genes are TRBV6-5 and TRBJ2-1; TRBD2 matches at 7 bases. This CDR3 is CASSRDYRNEQFF. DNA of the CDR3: TGTGCCAGCAGTCGGGACTATAGGAATGAGCAGTTCTTC.